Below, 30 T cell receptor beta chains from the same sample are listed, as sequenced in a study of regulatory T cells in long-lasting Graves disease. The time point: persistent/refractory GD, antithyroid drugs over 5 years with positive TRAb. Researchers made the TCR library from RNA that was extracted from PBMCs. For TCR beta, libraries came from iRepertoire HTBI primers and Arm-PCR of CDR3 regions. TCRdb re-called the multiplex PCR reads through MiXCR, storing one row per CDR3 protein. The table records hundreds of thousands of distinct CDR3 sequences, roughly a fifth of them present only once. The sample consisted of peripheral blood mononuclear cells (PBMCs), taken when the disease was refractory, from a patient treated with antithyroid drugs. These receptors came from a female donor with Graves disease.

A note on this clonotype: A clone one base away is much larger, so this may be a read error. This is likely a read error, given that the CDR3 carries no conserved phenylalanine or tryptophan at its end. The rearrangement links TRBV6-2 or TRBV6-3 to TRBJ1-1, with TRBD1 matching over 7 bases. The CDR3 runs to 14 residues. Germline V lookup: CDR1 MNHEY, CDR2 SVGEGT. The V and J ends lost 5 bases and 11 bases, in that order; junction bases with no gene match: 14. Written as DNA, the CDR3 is TGTGCCAGCAGTGAATGGGGGACAGCGATTGAGGCTTTCATT. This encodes CASSEWGTAIEAFI.

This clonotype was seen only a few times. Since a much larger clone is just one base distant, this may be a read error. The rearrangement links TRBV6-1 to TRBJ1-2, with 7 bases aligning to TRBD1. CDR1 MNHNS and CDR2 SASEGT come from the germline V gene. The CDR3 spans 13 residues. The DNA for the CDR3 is TGTGCCAACAGTCCCGGGACAGCCTATGGCTACACCTTC. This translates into CANSPGTAYGYTF.

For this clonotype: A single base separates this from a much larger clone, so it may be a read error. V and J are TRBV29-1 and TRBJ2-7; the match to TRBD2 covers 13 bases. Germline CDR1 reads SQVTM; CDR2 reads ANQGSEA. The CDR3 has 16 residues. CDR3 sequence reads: CSVEDFGLAGVYEQHF. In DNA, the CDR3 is TGCAGCGTTGAAGATTTTGGACTAGCGGGAGTCTACGAGCAGCACTTC.

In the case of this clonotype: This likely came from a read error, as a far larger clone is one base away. CDR3: CASSHRDRKYEQYF. The CDR3 region has the DNA TGTGCCAGCAGCCATAGGGACAGGAAATACGAGCAGTACTTC. V gene TRBV11-3 combines with J gene TRBJ2-7, with TRBD1 matching 8 bases. The CDR3 extends over 14 amino acids. The germline CDR1 and CDR2 sequences are SGHNT and YENEEA. Trimming at V came to 5 bases and at J to 4 bases, leaving 7 bases not matched to a gene. The complete variable domain, with remaining parts taken from reference TRBV11-3 and TRBJ2-7, reads EAGVVQSPRYKIIEKKQPVAFWCNPISGHNTLYWYLQNLGQGPELLIRYENEEAVDDSQLPKDRFSAERLKGVDSTLKIQPAELGDSAVYLCASSHRDRKYEQYFGPGTRLTVT.

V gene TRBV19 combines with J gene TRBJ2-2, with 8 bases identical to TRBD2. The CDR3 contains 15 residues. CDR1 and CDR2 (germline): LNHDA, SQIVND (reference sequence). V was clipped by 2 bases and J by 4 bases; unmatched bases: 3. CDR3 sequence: CASSISGSSTGELFF. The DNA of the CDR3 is TGTGCCAGTAGTATAAGCGGGAGCAGCACCGGGGAGCTGTTTTTT.

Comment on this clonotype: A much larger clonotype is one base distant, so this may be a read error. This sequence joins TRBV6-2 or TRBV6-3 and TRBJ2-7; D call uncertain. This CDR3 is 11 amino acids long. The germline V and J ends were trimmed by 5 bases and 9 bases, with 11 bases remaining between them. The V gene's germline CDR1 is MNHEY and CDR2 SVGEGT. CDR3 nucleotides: TGTGCCAGCAGTGGCCGGTGGGTGCAGTACTTC. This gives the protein CASSGRWVQYF.

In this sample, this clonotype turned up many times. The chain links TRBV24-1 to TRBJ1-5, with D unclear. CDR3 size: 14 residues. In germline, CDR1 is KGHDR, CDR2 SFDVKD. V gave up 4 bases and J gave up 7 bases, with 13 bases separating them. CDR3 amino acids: CATSDRSGGQPQHF. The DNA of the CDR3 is TGTGCCACCAGTGACCGATCGGGAGGACAGCCCCAGCATTTT.

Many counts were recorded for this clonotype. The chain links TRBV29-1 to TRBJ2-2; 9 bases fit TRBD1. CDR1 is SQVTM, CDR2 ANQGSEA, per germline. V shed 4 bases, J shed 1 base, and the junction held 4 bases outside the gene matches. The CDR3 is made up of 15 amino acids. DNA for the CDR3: TGCAGCGTTGGGGGGGGACAGGGGAACACCGGGGAGCTGTTTTTT. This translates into CSVGGGQGNTGELFF.

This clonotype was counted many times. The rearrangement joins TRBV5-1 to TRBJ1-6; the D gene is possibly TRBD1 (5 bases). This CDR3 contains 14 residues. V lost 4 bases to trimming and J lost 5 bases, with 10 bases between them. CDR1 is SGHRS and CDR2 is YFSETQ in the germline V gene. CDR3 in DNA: TGCGCCAGCAGCGTTGAGGGGAATAATTCACCCCTCCACTTT. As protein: CASSVEGNNSPLHF.

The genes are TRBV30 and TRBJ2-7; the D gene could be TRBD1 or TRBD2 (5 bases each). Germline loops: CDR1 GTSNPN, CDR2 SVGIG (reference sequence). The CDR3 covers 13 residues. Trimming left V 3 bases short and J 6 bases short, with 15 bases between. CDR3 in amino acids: CAWRGDVRSEQYF. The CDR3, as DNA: TGTGCCTGGAGGGGGGATGTCAGGAGCGAGCAGTACTTC.

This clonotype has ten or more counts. The CDR3 DNA reads TGTGCCAGCAGCCGAGTTATTAGTGATGTGTCCTACGAGCAGTACTTC. Protein sequence: CASSRVISDVSYEQYF. V usage is TRBV11-2 and J usage is TRBJ2-7, with D unresolved. Germline V gives CDR1 SGHAT, CDR2 FQNNGV. Trimming pared 5 bases from V and 1 base from J, leaving 18 bases between. This CDR3 contains 16 residues.

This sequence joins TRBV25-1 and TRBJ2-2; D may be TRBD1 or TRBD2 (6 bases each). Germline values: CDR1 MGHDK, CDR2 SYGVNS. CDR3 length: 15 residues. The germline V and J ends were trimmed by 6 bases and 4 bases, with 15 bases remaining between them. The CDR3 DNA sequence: TGTGCCAGCAGAGGCGGAGGGGGAGCCACCGGGGAGCTGTTTTTT. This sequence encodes CASRGGGGATGELFF.

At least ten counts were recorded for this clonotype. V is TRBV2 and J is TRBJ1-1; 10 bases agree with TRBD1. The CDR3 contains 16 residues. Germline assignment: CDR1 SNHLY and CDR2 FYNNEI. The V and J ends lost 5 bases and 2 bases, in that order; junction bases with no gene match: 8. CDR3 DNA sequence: TGTGCCAGCAGTTTTACCGGGACAGGGGCTAACACTGAAGCTTTCTTT. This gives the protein CASSFTGTGANTEAFF.

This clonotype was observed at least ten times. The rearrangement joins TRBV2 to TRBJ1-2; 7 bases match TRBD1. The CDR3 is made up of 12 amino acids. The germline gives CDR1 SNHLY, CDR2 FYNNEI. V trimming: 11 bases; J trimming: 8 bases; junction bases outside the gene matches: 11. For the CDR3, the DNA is TGTGCCGGACGGGACAGCGAGGGAGGCTACACCTTC. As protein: CAGRDSEGGYTF.

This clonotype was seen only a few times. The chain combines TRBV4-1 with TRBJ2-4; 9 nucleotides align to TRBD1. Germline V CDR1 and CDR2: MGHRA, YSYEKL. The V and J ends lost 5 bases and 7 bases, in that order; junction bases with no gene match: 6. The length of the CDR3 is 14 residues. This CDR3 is CASSGKGQGNIQYF. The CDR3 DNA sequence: TGCGCCAGCAGCGGTAAGGGACAGGGCAACATTCAGTACTTC.

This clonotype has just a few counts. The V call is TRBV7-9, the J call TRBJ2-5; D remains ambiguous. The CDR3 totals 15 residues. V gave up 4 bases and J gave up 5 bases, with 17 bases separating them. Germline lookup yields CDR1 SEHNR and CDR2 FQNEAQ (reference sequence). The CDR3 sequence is CASSYLEYSGETQYF. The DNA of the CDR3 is TGTGCCAGCAGCTACCTGGAGTACTCCGGGGAGACCCAGTACTTC.

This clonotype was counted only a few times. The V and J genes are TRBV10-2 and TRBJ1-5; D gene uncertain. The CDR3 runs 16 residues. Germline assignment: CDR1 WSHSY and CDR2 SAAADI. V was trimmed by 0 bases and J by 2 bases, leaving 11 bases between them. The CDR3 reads CASSESGRSGNQPQHF. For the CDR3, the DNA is TGCGCCAGCAGTGAGTCCGGCAGGTCTGGCAATCAGCCCCAGCATTTT.

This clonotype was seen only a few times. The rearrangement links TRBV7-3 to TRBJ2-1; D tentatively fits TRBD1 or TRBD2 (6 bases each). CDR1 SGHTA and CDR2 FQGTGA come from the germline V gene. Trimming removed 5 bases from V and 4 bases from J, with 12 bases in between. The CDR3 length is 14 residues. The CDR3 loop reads CASSPGEAYNEQFF. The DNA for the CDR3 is TGTGCCAGCAGCCCAGGGGAGGCTTACAATGAGCAGTTCTTC.

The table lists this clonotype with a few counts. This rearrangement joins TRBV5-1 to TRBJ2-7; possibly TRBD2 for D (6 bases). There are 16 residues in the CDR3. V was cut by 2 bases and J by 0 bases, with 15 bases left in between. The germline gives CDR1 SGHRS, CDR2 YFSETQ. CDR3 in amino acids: CASSLGLAGPSYEQYF. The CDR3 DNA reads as TGCGCCAGCAGCTTAGGTCTGGCGGGGCCCTCCTACGAGCAGTACTTC.

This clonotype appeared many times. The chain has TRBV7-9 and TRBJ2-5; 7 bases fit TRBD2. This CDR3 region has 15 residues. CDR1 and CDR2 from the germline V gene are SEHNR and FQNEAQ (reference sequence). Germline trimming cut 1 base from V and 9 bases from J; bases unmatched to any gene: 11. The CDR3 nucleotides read TGTGCCAGCAGCTTAGAGGCTAGCGGACTTCGCCCCCAGTACTTC. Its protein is CASSLEASGLRPQYF. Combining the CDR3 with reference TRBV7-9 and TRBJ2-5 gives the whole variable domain DTGVSQNPRHKITKRGQNVTFRCDPISEHNRLYWYRQTLGQGPEFLTYFQNEAQLEKSRLLSDRFSAERPKGSFSTLEIQRTEQGDSAMYLCASSLEASGLRPQYFGPGTRLLVL.

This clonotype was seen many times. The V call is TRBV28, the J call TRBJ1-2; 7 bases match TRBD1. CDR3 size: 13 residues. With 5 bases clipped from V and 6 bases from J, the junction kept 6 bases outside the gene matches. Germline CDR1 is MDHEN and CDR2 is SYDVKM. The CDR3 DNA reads TGTGCCAGCAGTCCCGACAGGGCCCATGGCTACACCTTC. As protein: CASSPDRAHGYTF.

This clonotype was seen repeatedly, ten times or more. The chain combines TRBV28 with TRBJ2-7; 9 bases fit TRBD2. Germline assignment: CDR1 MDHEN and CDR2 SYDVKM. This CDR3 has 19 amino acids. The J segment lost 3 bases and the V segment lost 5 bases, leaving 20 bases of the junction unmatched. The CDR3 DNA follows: TGTGCCAGCAGTCCACCGACAGGGAAGGGGCTAGCGGGATACTACGAGCAGTACTTC. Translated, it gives CASSPPTGKGLAGYYEQYF.

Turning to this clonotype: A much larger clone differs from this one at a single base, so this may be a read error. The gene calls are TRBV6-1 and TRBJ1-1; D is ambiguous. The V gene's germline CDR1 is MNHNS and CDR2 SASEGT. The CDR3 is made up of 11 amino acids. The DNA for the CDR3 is TGTGTCAGCGAGGGGAACACTGAAGCTTTCTTT. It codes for CVSEGNTEAFF.

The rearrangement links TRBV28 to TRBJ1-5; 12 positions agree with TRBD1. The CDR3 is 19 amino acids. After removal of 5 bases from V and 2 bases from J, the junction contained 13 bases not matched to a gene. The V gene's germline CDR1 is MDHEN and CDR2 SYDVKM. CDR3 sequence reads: CASSPGTGGKVRGNQPQHF. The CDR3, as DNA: TGTGCCAGCAGTCCCGGGACAGGGGGCAAGGTGAGAGGCAATCAGCCCCAGCATTTT.

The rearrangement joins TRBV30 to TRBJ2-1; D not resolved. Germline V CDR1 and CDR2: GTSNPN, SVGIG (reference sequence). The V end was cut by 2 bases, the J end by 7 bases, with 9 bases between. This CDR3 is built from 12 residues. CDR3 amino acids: CAWSRVWNEQFF. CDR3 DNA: TGTGCCTGGAGTCGGGTTTGGAATGAGCAGTTCTTC.

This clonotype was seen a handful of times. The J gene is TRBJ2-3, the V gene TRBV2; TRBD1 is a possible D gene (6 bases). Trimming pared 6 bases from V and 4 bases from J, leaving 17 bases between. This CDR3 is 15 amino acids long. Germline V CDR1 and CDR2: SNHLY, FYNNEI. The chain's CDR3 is CASRRGWRSPDTQYF. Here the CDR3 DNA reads TGTGCCAGCAGGAGGGGGTGGAGGTCCCCAGATACGCAGTATTTT.

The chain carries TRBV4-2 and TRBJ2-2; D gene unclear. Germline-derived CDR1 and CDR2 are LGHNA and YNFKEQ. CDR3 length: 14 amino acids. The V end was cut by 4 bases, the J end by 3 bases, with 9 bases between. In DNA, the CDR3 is TGTGCCAGCAGCCTCAAGATGCACACCGGGGAGCTGTTTTTT. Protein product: CASSLKMHTGELFF.

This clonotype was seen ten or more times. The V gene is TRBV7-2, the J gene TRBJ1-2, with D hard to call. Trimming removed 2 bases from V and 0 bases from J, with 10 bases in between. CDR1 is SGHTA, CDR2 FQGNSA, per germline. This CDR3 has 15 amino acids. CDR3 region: CASSLTRRTNYGYTF. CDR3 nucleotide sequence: TGTGCCAGCAGCTTAACTAGGCGTACTAACTATGGCTACACCTTC.

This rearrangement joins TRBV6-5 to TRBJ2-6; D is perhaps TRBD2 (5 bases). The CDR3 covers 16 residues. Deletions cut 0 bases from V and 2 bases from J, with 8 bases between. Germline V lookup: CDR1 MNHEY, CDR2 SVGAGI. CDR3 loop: CASSYSEAAGANVLTF. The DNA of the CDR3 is TGTGCCAGCAGTTACTCGGAGGCGGCTGGGGCCAACGTCCTGACTTTC.

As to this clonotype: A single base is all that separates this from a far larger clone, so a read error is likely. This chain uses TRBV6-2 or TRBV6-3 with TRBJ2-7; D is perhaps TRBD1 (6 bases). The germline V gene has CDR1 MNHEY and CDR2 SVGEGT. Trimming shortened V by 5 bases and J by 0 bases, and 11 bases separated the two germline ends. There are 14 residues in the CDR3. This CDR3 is CASSGQMLSYEQYF. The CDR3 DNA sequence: TGTGCCAGCAGTGGACAGATGCTCTCCTACGAGCAGTACTTC.